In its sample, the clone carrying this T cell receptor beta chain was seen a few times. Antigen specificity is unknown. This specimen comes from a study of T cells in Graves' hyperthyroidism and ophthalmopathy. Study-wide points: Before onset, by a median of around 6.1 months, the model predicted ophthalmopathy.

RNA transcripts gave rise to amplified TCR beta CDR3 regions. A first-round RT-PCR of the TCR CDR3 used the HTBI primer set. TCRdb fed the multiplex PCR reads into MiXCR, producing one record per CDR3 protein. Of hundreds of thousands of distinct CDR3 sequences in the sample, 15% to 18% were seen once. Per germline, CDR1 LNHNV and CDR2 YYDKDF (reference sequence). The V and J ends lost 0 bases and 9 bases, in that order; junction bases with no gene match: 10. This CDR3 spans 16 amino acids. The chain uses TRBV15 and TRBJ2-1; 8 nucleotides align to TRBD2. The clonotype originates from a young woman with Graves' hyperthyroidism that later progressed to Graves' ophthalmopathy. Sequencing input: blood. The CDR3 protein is CATSRDRAGVGSEQFF. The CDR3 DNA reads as TGTGCCACCAGCAGAGACCGAGCGGGAGTTGGTAGTGAGCAGTTCTTC.